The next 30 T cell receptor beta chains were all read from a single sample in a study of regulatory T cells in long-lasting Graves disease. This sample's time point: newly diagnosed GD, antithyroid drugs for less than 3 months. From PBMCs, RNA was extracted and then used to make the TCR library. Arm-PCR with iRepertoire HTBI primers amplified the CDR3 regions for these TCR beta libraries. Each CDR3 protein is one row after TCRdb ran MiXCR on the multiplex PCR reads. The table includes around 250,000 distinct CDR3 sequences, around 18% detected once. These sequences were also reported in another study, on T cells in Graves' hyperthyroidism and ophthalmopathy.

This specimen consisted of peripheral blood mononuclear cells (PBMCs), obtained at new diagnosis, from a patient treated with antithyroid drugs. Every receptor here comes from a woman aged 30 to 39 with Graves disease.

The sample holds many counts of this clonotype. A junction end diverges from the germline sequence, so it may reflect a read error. The CDR3 here is CASSLVRKTHEKLFF. CDR3 DNA sequence: TGTGCCAGCAGCTTAGTGCGGAAAACTCATGAAAAACTGTTTTTT. The chain carries TRBV11-2 and TRBJ1-4; D is unclear. The CDR3 extends over 15 amino acids. Germline CDR1 reads SGHAT; CDR2 reads FQNNGV.

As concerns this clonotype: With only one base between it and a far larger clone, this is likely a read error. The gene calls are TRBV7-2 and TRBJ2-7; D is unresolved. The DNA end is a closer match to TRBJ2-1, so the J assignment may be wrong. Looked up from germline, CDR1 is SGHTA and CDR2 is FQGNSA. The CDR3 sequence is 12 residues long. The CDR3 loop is CASSLYVVEQFF. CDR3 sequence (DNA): TGTGCCAGCAGCTTATATGTCGTTGAGCAGTTCTTC.

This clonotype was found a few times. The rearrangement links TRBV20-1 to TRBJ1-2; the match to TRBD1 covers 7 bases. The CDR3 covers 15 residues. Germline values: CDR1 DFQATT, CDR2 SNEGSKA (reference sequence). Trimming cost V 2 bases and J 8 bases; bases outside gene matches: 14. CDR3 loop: CSARNGDSLWGGYTF. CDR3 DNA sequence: TGCAGTGCTAGAAACGGGGACAGCCTTTGGGGGGGCTACACCTTC.

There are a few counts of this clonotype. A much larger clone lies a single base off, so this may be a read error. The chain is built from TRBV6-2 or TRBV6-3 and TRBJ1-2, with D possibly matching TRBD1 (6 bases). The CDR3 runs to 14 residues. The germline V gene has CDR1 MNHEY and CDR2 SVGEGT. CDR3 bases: TGTGCCGGCAGTCACAGGGATCCGGGCTATGGCTACACCTTC. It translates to CAGSHRDPGYGYTF.

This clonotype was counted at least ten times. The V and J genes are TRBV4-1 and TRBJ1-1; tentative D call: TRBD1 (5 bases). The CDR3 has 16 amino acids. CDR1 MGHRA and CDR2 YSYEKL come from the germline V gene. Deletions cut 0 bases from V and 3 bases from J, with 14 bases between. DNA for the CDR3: TGCGCCAGCAGCCAAGATCCTCGGGGGGGATACACTGAAGCTTTCTTT. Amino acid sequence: CASSQDPRGGYTEAFF.

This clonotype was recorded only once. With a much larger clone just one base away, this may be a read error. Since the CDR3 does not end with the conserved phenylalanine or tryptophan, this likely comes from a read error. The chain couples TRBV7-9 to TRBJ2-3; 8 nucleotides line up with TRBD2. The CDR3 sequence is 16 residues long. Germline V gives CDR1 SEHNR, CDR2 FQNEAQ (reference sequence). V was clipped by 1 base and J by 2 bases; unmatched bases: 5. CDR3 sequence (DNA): TGTGCCAGCAGCTTAGAACGCGGGGGGATCACAGATACGCAGTATATT. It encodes CASSLERGGITDTQYI.

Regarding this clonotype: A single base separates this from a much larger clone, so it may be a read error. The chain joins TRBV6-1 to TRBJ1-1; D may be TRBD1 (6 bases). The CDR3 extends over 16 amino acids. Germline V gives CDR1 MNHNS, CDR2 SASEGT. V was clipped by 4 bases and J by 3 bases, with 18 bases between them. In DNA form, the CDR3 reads TGTGCCAGCAGTGCCCTGGCTTGGGGGCCCGACACTGAAGCTTTCTTT. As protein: CASSALAWGPDTEAFF.

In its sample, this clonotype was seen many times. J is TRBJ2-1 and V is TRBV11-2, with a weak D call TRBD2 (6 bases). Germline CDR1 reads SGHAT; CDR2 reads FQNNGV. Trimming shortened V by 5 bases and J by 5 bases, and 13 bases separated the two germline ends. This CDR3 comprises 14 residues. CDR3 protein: CASSLGGTNNEQFF. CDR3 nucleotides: TGTGCCAGCAGCCTCGGCGGGACCAACAATGAGCAGTTCTTC. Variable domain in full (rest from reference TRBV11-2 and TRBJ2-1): EAGVAQSPRYKIIEKRQSVAFWCNPISGHATLYWYQQILGQGPKLLIQFQNNGVVDDSQLPKDRFSAERLKGVDSTLKIQPAKLEDSAVYLCASSLGGTNNEQFFGPGTRLTVL.

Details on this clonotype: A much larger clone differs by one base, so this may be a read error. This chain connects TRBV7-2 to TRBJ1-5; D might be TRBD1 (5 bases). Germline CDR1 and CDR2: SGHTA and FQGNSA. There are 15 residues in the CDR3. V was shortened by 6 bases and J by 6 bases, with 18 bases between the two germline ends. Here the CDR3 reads CASSQGSGGSQPQHF. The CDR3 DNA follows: TGTGCCAGCAGTCAGGGATCGGGGGGATCTCAGCCCCAGCATTTT.

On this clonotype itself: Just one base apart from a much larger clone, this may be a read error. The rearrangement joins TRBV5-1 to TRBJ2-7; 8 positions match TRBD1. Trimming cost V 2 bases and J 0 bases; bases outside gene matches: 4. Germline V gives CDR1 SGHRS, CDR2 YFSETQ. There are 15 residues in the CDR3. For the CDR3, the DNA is TGCGCCAGCAGCTTAAGGGACAGGAGCTCCTACGAGCAGTACTTC. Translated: CASSLRDRSSYEQYF.

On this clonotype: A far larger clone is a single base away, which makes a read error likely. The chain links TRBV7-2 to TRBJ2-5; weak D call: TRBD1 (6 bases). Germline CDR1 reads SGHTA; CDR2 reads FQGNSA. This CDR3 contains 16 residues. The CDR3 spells CASTLGDGTLQETQYF. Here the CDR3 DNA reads TGTGCCAGCACCTTAGGAGACGGGACACTGCAAGAGACCCAGTACTTC.

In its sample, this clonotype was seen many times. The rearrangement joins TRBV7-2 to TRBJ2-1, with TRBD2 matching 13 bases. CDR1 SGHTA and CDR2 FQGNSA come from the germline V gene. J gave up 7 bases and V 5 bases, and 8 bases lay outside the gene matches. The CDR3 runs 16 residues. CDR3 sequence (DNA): TGTGCCAGCAGCCAAAGACTAGCGGGGGGCATGAATGAGCAGTTCTTC. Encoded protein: CASSQRLAGGMNEQFF.

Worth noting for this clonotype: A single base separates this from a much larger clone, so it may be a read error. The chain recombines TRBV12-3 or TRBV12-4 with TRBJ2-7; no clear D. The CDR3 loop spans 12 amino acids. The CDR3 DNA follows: TGTGCCGGCAGTTCCGACTCGAACGAGCAGTACTTC. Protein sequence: CAGSSDSNEQYF.

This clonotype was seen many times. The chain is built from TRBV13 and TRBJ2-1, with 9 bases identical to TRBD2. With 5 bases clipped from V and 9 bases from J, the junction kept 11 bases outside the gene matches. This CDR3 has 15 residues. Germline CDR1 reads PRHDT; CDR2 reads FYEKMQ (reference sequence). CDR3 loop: CASSNAGGGGIEQFF. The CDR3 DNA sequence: TGTGCCAGCAGCAATGCTGGCGGGGGGGGTATTGAGCAGTTCTTC.

The CDR3 region is CASSRVSLGGMNTEAFF. The CDR3 DNA sequence: TGTGCCAGCTCACGCGTCTCGCTCGGCGGGATGAACACTGAAGCTTTCTTT. The J gene is TRBJ1-1, the V gene TRBV18; D gene unclear. The CDR3 sequence is 17 residues long. V was clipped by 4 bases and J by 0 bases, with 18 bases between them. Germline V lookup: CDR1 KGHSH, CDR2 LQKENI.

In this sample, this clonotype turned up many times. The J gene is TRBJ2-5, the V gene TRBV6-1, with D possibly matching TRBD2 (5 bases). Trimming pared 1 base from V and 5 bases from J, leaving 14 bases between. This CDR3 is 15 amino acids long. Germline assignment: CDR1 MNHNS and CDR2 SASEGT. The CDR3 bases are TGTGCCAGCAGTGAAGAGACACTAGTACGGGAGACCCAGTACTTC. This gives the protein CASSEETLVRETQYF.

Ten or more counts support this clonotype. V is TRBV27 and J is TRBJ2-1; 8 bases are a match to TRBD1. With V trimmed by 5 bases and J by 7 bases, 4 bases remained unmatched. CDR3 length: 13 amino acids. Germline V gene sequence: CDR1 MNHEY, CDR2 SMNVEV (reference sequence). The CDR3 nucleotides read TGTGCCAGCAGTCCTCGGACAGGGAATGAGCAGTTCTTC. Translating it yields CASSPRTGNEQFF.

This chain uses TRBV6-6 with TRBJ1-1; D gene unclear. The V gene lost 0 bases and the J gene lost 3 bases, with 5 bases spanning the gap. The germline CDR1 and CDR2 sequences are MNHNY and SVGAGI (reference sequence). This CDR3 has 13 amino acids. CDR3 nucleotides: TGTGCCAGCAGTTACTCGGGGTACACTGAAGCTTTCTTT. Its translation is CASSYSGYTEAFF.

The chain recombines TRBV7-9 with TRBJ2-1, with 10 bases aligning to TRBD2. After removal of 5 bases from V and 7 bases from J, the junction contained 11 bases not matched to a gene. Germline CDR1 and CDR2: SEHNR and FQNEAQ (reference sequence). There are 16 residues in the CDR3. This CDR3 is CASSPATGTSVNEQFF. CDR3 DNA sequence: TGTGCCAGCAGCCCGGCGACCGGGACTAGCGTAAATGAGCAGTTCTTC.

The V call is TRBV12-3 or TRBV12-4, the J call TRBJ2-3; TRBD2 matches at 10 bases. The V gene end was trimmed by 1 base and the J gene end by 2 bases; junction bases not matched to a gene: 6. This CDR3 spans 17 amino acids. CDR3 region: CASSLGGSGGFTDTQYF. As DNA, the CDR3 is TGTGCCAGCAGTTTAGGAGGTAGCGGGGGGTTCACAGATACGCAGTATTTT.

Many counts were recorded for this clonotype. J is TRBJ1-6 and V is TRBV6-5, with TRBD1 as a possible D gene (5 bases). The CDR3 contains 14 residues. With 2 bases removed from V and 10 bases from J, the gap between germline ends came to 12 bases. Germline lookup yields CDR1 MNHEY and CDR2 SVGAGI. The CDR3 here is CASSYEGRGSPLHF. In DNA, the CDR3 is TGTGCCAGCAGTTACGAGGGAAGGGGATCACCCCTCCACTTT.

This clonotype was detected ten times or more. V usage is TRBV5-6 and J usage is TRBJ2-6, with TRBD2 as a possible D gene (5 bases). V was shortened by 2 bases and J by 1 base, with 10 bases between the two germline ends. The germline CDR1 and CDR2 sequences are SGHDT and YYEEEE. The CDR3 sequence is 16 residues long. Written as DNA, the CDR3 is TGTGCCAGCAGCTTTCTCCGGGATTCTGGGGCCAACGTCCTGACTTTC. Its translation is CASSFLRDSGANVLTF. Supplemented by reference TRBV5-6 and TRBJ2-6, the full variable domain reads DAGVTQSPTHLIKTRGQQVTLRCSPKSGHDTVSWYQQALGQGPQFIFQYYEEEERQRGNFPDRFSGHQFPNYSSELNVNALLLGDSALYLCASSFLRDSGANVLTFGAGSRLTVL.

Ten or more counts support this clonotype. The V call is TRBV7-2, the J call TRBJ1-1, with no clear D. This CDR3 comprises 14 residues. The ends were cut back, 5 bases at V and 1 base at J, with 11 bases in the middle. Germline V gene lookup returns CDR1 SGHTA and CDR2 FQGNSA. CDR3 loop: CASSPRTRNTEAFF. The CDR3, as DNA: TGTGCCAGCAGCCCAAGGACGAGGAACACTGAAGCTTTCTTT.

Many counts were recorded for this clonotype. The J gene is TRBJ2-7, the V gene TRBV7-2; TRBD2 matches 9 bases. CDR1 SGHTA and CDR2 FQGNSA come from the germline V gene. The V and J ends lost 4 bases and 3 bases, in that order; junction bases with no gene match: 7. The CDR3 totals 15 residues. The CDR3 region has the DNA TGTGCCAGCAGCTGGCTAGATAGCGGGGGCTACGAGCAGTACTTC. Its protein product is CASSWLDSGGYEQYF.

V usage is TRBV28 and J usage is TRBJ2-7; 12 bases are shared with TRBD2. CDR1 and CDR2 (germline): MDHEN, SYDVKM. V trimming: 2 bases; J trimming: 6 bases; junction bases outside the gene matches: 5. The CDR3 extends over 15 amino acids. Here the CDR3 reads CASSLGLAGGVEQYF. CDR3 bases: TGTGCCAGCAGTTTAGGGCTAGCGGGAGGGGTCGAGCAGTACTTC.

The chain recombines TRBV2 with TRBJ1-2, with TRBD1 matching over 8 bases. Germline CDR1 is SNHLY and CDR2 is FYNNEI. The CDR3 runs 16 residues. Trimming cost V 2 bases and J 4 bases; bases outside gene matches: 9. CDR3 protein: CASSESTGQGSYGYTF. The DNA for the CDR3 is TGTGCCAGCAGTGAATCGACCGGACAGGGTTCCTATGGCTACACCTTC.

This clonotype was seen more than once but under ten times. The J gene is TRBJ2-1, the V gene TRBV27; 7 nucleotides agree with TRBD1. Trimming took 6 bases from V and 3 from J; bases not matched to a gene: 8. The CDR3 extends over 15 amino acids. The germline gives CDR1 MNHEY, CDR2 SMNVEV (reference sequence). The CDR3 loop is CASRSRGNNYNEQFF. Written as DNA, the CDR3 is TGTGCCAGCAGGTCCAGGGGGAACAACTACAATGAGCAGTTCTTC.

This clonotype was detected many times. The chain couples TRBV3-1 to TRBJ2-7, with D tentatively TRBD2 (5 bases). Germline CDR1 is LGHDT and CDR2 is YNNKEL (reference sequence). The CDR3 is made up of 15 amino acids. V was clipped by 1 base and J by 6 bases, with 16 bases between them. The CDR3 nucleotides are TGTGCCAGCAGCCAAGTCGGCGGGTACCTCGGCGAGCAGTACTTC. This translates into CASSQVGGYLGEQYF.

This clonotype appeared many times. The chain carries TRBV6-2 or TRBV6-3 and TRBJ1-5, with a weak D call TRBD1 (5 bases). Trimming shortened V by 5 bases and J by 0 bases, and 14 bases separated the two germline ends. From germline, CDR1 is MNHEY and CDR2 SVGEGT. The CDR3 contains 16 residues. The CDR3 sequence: CASSDLDSYSNQPQHF. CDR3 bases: TGTGCCAGCAGTGACCTAGACAGTTATAGCAATCAGCCCCAGCATTTT.

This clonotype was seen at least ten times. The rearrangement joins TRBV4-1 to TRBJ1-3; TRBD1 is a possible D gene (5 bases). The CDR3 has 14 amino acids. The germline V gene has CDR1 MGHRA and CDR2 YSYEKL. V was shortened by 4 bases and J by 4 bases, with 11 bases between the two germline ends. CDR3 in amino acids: CASSPRERGNTIYF. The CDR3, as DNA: TGCGCCAGCAGCCCCAGGGAAAGGGGAAACACCATATATTTT.